This T cell receptor (beta chain) was captured by sequencing in a study of cytomegalovirus exposure and HLA in healthy donors. A multiplex PCR was run with 60 Vbeta primers and 13 Jbeta primers. TCRdb's copy holds only in-frame clones and misses some; the assay was immunoSEQ multiplex PCR. The sample table includes 63,000 or so clones. This receptor was identified in a boy younger than 18 in good health and CMV-seronegative. Sequencing used PBMCs.

The CDR3 DNA reads TGTGCCAGCAGCGTCGGGACTGTGGGAGATACGCAGTATTTT. It translates to CASSVGTVGDTQYF. The genes are TRBV2 and TRBJ2-3; possibly TRBD2 for D (6 bases). Germline V CDR1 and CDR2: SNHLY, FYNNEI. Trimming took 6 bases from V and 5 from J, leaving 15 bases between them. The CDR3 sequence is 14 residues long.